This T cell receptor (beta chain) was identified during a study of cytomegalovirus exposure and HLA in healthy donors. Using immunoSEQ multiplex PCR, the repertoire was profiled, and TCRdb retains in-frame clones only, with some absent. The table shows approximately 160,000 clones, with roughly nine tenths occurring only once. Per germline, CDR1 MNHNS and CDR2 SASEGT. The CDR3 spans 15 residues. Trimming took 8 bases from V and 2 from J, leaving 16 bases between them. Sequenced: PBMCs. This chain joins TRBV6-1 and TRBJ1-5; D is ambiguous. The clonotype was recovered from a woman in her late teens or twenties in good health and CMV-seropositive. The CDR3: CASSLEGGGNQPQHF. Written as DNA, the CDR3 is TGTGCCAGCTCCTTGGAGGGTGGAGGCAATCAGCCCCAGCATTTT.